These 11 T cell receptor beta chains originate from one sample sequenced in a study of CD8 T cells in Susac syndrome. Reverse transcription of roughly 0.45 to 1 ug RNA was performed with random hexamers. TCRdb recomputed calls from the immunoSEQ multiplex PCR reads with MiXCR, one row per CDR3 protein. The repertoire has about 210,000 distinct CDR3 sequences, 95% of them found once; the top ten carry about 0.08%. The sequenced sample was CD4+ T cells from PBMCs. These receptors all stem from a human donor with multiple sclerosis.

This clonotype was found a few times. The chain is built from TRBV30 and TRBJ2-3; D gene uncertain. Germline assignment: CDR1 GTSNPN and CDR2 SVGIG (reference sequence). CDR3 length: 15 residues. The V gene lost 0 bases and the J gene lost 2 bases, with 12 bases spanning the gap. The CDR3 bases are TGTGCCTGGAGTGTATCGGGCGGCCTCACAGATACGCAGTATTTT. This sequence encodes CAWSVSGGLTDTQYF.

The gene calls are TRBV2 and TRBJ1-2, with D perhaps matching TRBD1 (5 bases). V lost 4 bases and J lost 7, with 19 bases in between. The germline V gene has CDR1 SNHLY and CDR2 FYNNEI. CDR3 length: 15 residues. The chain's CDR3 is CASSVGRGPTLGYTF. In DNA, the CDR3 is TGTGCCAGCAGTGTTGGTAGGGGACCTACTCTTGGCTACACCTTC.

This clonotype was recorded only once. This chain connects TRBV5-6 to TRBJ2-2; D gene ambiguous. V shed 3 bases and J shed 0 bases, with 9 bases lying between them. Germline CDR1 is SGHDT and CDR2 is YYEEEE. The CDR3 totals 15 residues. The chain's CDR3 is CASSSAGSNTGELFF. In DNA, the CDR3 is TGTGCCAGCAGCTCAGCCGGATCGAACACCGGGGAGCTGTTTTTT.

J is TRBJ2-2 and V is TRBV30, with 14 bases identical to TRBD2. V was pared by 0 bases and J by 3 bases, with 9 bases of the junction left unmatched. The germline V gene encodes CDR1 GTSNPN and CDR2 SVGIG (reference sequence). The length of the CDR3 is 19 residues. Here the CDR3 DNA reads TGTGCCTGGAGTGTACTCAGGACTAGCGGGGGGCTCCACACCGGGGAGCTGTTTTTT. Translating gives CAWSVLRTSGGLHTGELFF.

V gene TRBV12-3 or TRBV12-4 combines with J gene TRBJ1-5; possibly TRBD1 for D (6 bases). The CDR3 extends over 15 amino acids. With 2 bases removed from V and 4 bases from J, the gap between germline ends came to 12 bases. In DNA form, the CDR3 reads TGTGCCAGCAGTTTATTAGGGCAGGGGAATCAGCCCCAGCATTTT. This gives the protein CASSLLGQGNQPQHF.

This rearrangement joins TRBV3-1 to TRBJ2-3; D is unclear. CDR1 and CDR2 (germline): LGHDT, YNNKEL (reference sequence). V was cut by 1 base and J by 6 bases, with 5 bases left in between. CDR3 size: 12 residues. The CDR3 reads CASSQAVDTQYF. The CDR3, as DNA: TGTGCCAGCAGCCAAGCCGTGGATACGCAGTATTTT.

The rearrangement uses TRBV30 and TRBJ2-6; the D gene could be TRBD1 or TRBD2 (7 bases each). Germline V gene sequence: CDR1 GTSNPN, CDR2 SVGIG (reference sequence). Trimming stripped 2 bases from V and 2 bases from J, with 10 bases between. CDR3 length: 15 amino acids. This CDR3 is CAWSQGGAGANVLTF. CDR3 nucleotide sequence: TGTGCCTGGAGTCAGGGGGGGGCTGGGGCCAACGTCCTGACTTTC.

V gene TRBV27 combines with J gene TRBJ2-1, with D perhaps matching TRBD1 (7 bases). Trimming took off 6 bases at V and 0 bases at J, with 12 bases between the two ends. The CDR3 runs 15 residues. The germline V gene has CDR1 MNHEY and CDR2 SMNVEV (reference sequence). The DNA of the CDR3 is TGTGCCAGCAGGGAGGGGGCAGCCTCCTACAATGAGCAGTTCTTC. The encoded protein is CASREGAASYNEQFF.

This chain links TRBV20-1 with TRBJ1-1, with D uncertain. The V gene lost 6 bases and the J gene lost 4 bases, with 12 bases spanning the gap. The CDR3 is made up of 12 amino acids. Germline V CDR1 and CDR2: DFQATT, SNEGSKA (reference sequence). CDR3 loop: CSAAREGTEAFF. The CDR3, as DNA: TGCAGTGCGGCGCGGGAGGGCACTGAAGCTTTCTTT.

The genes are TRBV29-1 and TRBJ1-1; no clear D. This CDR3 has 12 amino acids. Per germline, CDR1 SQVTM and CDR2 ANQGSEA. V lost 3 bases, J lost 2 bases, and 7 bases lay in between. In nucleotides, the CDR3 is TGCAGCGTTGACAACTTCAACACTGAAGCTTTCTTT. As protein: CSVDNFNTEAFF.

The genes are TRBV30 and TRBJ2-1; 7 bases line up with TRBD1. The germline gives CDR1 GTSNPN, CDR2 SVGIG (reference sequence). This CDR3 has 14 amino acids. V was clipped by 4 bases and J by 3 bases; unmatched bases: 6. CDR3 in DNA: TGTGCCTGGAATCCGGGACAGATCTACAATGAGCAGTTCTTC. It specifies CAWNPGQIYNEQFF. The complete variable domain, with remaining parts taken from reference TRBV30 and TRBJ2-1, reads SQTIHQWPATLVQPVGSPLSLECTVEGTSNPNLYWYRQAAGRGLQLLFYSVGIGQISSEVPQNLSASRPQDRQFILSSKKLLLSDSGFYLCAWNPGQIYNEQFFGPGTRLTVL.